This T cell receptor beta chain was sequenced for a study of beta chain features in type 1 diabetes. Study results and caveats: A potential PCR bias toward shorter templates would be equal in patient and control samples. It was not settled here whether HLA type affects TCRB rearrangement.

The CDR3 spans 15 residues. CDR1 is ENHRY and CDR2 is SYGVKD in the germline V gene. V lost 2 bases and J lost 5, with 16 bases in between. By way of CD45RO/CCR7/CD25/CD127/CD95/CD27, the CD4+ regulatory, stem cell-like memory, central memory and naive cells were sorted. Each of the sorted populations had a purity greater than 98%. Since all of the isolated RNA was reverse transcribed, expressed TCRB transcripts were what got sequenced. Clones were sequenced by immunoSEQ multiplex PCR, and TCRdb holds only the in-frame ones, with some missing. The data hold about 220,000 clones, with approximately 10% observed a single time. A few counts support this clone. Its antigen is as yet unknown.

The sequencing sample was made of central memory CD4+ T cells from blood. The gene calls are TRBV10-3 and TRBJ2-7, with D perhaps matching TRBD1 (5 bases). The TCR originated in a man aged 18 to 30 in good health. This chain's CDR3 is CAISEPERGSHEQYF. The DNA for the CDR3 is TGTGCCATCAGTGAGCCTGAAAGGGGCAGTCACGAGCAGTACTTC.